This TCR beta chain comes out of a study of cytomegalovirus exposure and HLA in healthy donors. Study observations and caveats: Later analysis identified several of the most significant clusters that appeared linked to common viral pathogens.

13 Jbeta primers and 60 Vbeta primers were used for the PCR. Libraries were prepared by immunoSEQ multiplex PCR; TCRdb keeps only in-frame clonotypes and omits some of them. The sample has 200,000 to 250,000 clones, around four fifths seen once. The CDR3 length is 17 residues. Trimming took 5 bases from V and 4 from J; bases not matched to a gene: 15. Germline V gene data show CDR1 as SGHVS and CDR2 as FQNEAQ. With regard to this clone: The target antigen is unknown.

The J gene is TRBJ2-7, the V gene TRBV7-8, with 9 positions matching TRBD2. Sequencing input: PBMCs. This receptor was taken from a male donor in good health and CMV-seronegative. The CDR3 reads CASSGGFTGLAPYEQYF. In DNA, the CDR3 is TGTGCCAGCAGCGGCGGTTTTACGGGACTAGCCCCATACGAGCAGTACTTC.